This T cell receptor (beta chain) was retrieved from a study of cytomegalovirus exposure and HLA in healthy donors. CDR3 length equals 15 residues. Trimming took 2 bases from V and 1 from J, leaving 13 bases between them. The germline V gene has CDR1 SGHDT and CDR2 YYEEEE. This PCR relied on a set of 60 Vbeta primers and 13 Jbeta primers. The method was immunoSEQ multiplex PCR; TCRdb's version includes in-frame clones alone and lacks a portion of them. The repertoire holds about 200,000 clones, with 85% to 90% as singletons. Study-wide results and limits: Most TCR sequences showed up rarely, but some public TCRs showed up in many donors. The study carried out a later analysis of TCR beta sequences. It associated 15,000 to 20,000 of them with specific HLA alleles at a false discovery rate of 0.05. Listed as cytomegalovirus-associated were 150 or so TCR beta chains.

Comments on this clone: Its antigen remains unidentified.

The origin of this receptor is a woman younger than 30 in good health and CMV-seronegative. Sequencing was carried out using PBMCs. This chain connects TRBV5-6 to TRBJ2-7, with a possible D match to TRBD1 (5 bases). DNA of the CDR3: TGTGCCAGCAGCTTCTACAGGAGACGGTCCTACGAGCAGTACTTC. Translating gives CASSFYRRRSYEQYF. The full variable domain, its missing parts supplied by reference TRBV5-6 and TRBJ2-7, is DAGVTQSPTHLIKTRGQQVTLRCSPKSGHDTVSWYQQALGQGPQFIFQYYEEEERQRGNFPDRFSGHQFPNYSSELNVNALLLGDSALYLCASSFYRRRSYEQYFGPGTRLTVT.